This passage covers 27 T cell receptor beta chains from one sample sequenced in a study of blood T cell repertoires in COVID-19. Repertoires were generated with immunoSEQ multiplex PCR, while TCRdb's copy carries only in-frame clones and drops some. Of over 200,000 clones listed, roughly nine tenths are singletons. The sample taken for sequencing was peripheral blood. These receptors were collected from a man aged 60 to 75 with COVID-19, enrolled during active disease.

V and J are TRBV18 and TRBJ1-1; 9 bases fit TRBD1. Germline lookup yields CDR1 KGHSH and CDR2 LQKENI. Trimming removed 3 bases from V and 5 bases from J; junction bases left unmatched: 4. There are 14 residues in the CDR3. CDR3 sequence (DNA): TGTGCCAGCTCACCTAGGACAGGGGTTACTGAAGCTTTCTTT. Protein: CASSPRTGVTEAFF.

The chain employs TRBV27 and TRBJ1-2, with D uncertain. Germline loops: CDR1 MNHEY, CDR2 SMNVEV (reference sequence). The CDR3 is 14 amino acids. Trimming removed 6 bases at V and 3 bases at J, with 14 bases between. CDR3 sequence reads: CASSPRGSYYGYTF. The CDR3 DNA is TGTGCCAGCAGCCCGCGAGGATCCTACTATGGCTACACCTTC.

The chain employs TRBV28 and TRBJ1-2, with D unclear. The CDR3 is 14 amino acids. Looked up from germline, CDR1 is MDHEN and CDR2 is SYDVKM. Trimming left V 5 bases short and J 8 bases short, with 18 bases between. The CDR3, as DNA: TGTGCCAGCAGTAACCTGGTTTCTGCAGGAGGCTACACCTTC. It encodes CASSNLVSAGGYTF.

J is TRBJ2-6 and V is TRBV30, with TRBD2 as a possible D gene (6 bases). Trimming took off 7 bases at V and 1 base at J, with 11 bases between the two ends. Germline V gene sequence: CDR1 GTSNPN, CDR2 SVGIG (reference sequence). This CDR3 region has 14 residues. The CDR3 loop reads CASTRGSGANVLTF. In nucleotides, the CDR3 is TGTGCCTCTACACGGGGGTCTGGGGCCAACGTCCTGACTTTC.

J is TRBJ2-1 and V is TRBV5-1, with TRBD2 matching over 10 bases. V was clipped by 4 bases and J by 4 bases; unmatched bases: 17. Germline assignment: CDR1 SGHRS and CDR2 YFSETQ. This CDR3 is built from 19 residues. The CDR3 DNA sequence: TGCGCCAGCAGCGCTCCGGGACTAGCGAGCGGGAGGGGTTACAATGAGCAGTTCTTC. It codes for CASSAPGLASGRGYNEQFF.

This chain connects TRBV5-5 to TRBJ2-1, with D maybe TRBD2 (5 bases). The V end was cut by 5 bases, the J end by 5 bases, with 14 bases between. The CDR3 is 14 residues long. The germline V gene has CDR1 SGHKS and CDR2 YYEKEE (reference sequence). CDR3: CASSPRGPHNEQFF. The CDR3 DNA reads as TGTGCCAGCAGTCCCAGAGGGCCTCACAATGAGCAGTTCTTC.

This chain connects TRBV12-3 or TRBV12-4 to TRBJ1-2; D not resolved. The CDR3 sequence is 12 residues long. The germline V and J ends were trimmed by 2 bases and 8 bases, with 9 bases remaining between them. Here the CDR3 DNA reads TGTGCCAGCAGTTTATTGCGGCAGGGCTACACCTTC. This gives the protein CASSLLRQGYTF.

The V gene is TRBV18, the J gene TRBJ1-3, with 7 nucleotides matching TRBD1. Per germline, CDR1 KGHSH and CDR2 LQKENI. Trimming cost V 3 bases and J 0 bases; bases outside gene matches: 5. The CDR3 consists of 16 residues. The CDR3 region has the DNA TGTGCCAGCTCACCCTCGACAGGGATCTCTGGAAACACCATATATTTT. Translation gives CASSPSTGISGNTIYF.

The chain joins TRBV4-1 to TRBJ2-1, with 13 bases matching TRBD2. This CDR3 comprises 17 residues. Losses at the gene ends were 0 bases for V and 6 bases for J; bases not matched to a gene: 5. The germline gives CDR1 MGHRA, CDR2 YSYEKL. CDR3 coding DNA: TGCGCCAGCAGCCAAGATTCGGGACTAGCGGGAAGCAATGAGCAGTTCTTC. It is translated as CASSQDSGLAGSNEQFF.

The chain is built from TRBV6-6 and TRBJ2-7, with D perhaps TRBD2 (6 bases). V was trimmed by 0 bases and J by 3 bases, leaving 12 bases between them. The CDR3 runs to 15 residues. From germline, CDR1 is MNHNY and CDR2 SVGAGI (reference sequence). CDR3 residues: CASSYSGTPSYEQYF. CDR3 coding DNA: TGTGCCAGCAGTTACTCAGGGACTCCAAGCTACGAGCAGTACTTC.

The V and J genes are TRBV2 and TRBJ1-3; the match to TRBD1 covers 7 bases. The CDR3 spans 14 residues. The trim removed 6 bases at V and 0 bases at J, leaving 2 bases unmatched. The V gene's germline CDR1 is SNHLY and CDR2 FYNNEI. CDR3 nucleotide sequence: TGTGCCAGCAGGGGGACAGTCTCTGGAAACACCATATATTTT. Protein sequence: CASRGTVSGNTIYF.

The chain uses TRBV29-1 and TRBJ2-7; tentative D call: TRBD2 (6 bases). The germline gives CDR1 SQVTM, CDR2 ANQGSEA. Deletions cut 4 bases from V and 4 bases from J, with 17 bases between. The CDR3 totals 14 residues. The CDR3 DNA follows: TGCAGCGTTGGAAGTGGAGCGGGTGGATACGAGCAGTACTTC. Translated: CSVGSGAGGYEQYF.

The V and J genes are TRBV7-2 and TRBJ2-2, with 8 positions matching TRBD2. Trimming at V came to 3 bases and at J to 6 bases, leaving 3 bases not matched to a gene. This CDR3 comprises 14 residues. In germline, CDR1 is SGHTA, CDR2 FQGNSA. Here the CDR3 DNA reads TGTGCCAGCAGCTTCTTCGGGAGGGCCGGGGAGCTGTTTTTT. Translation gives CASSFFGRAGELFF.

This sequence joins TRBV30 and TRBJ2-3; 8 nucleotides line up with TRBD2. V was pared by 0 bases and J by 1 base, with 3 bases of the junction left unmatched. This CDR3 is 15 amino acids long. Looked up from germline, CDR1 is GTSNPN and CDR2 is SVGIG (reference sequence). The CDR3 sequence is CAWSVGAGGTDTQYF. As DNA, the CDR3 is TGTGCCTGGAGTGTGGGAGCGGGGGGCACAGATACGCAGTATTTT.

J is TRBJ2-7 and V is TRBV5-5; tentative D call: TRBD2 (5 bases). V lost 4 bases to trimming and J lost 2 bases, with 16 bases between them. Germline assignment: CDR1 SGHKS and CDR2 YYEKEE (reference sequence). The CDR3 spans 15 residues. CDR3 protein: CASSIAPSGTYEQYF. CDR3 nucleotides: TGTGCCAGCAGCATAGCCCCCAGCGGAACCTACGAGCAGTACTTC.

The chain employs TRBV2 and TRBJ2-2, with D maybe TRBD2 (6 bases). Germline CDR1 reads SNHLY; CDR2 reads FYNNEI. This CDR3 has 15 amino acids. V was pared by 5 bases and J by 5 bases, with 15 bases between. As DNA, the CDR3 is TGTGCCAGCAGTTTCCGGGGGTCGGAAACCGGGGAGCTGTTTTTT. Encoded protein: CASSFRGSETGELFF.

This clone showed up just a few times. The V and J genes are TRBV7-9 and TRBJ2-5; perhaps TRBD2 as D (6 bases). Germline CDR1 reads SEHNR; CDR2 reads FQNEAQ (reference sequence). Trimming removed 2 bases at V and 4 bases at J, with 20 bases between. CDR3 length: 17 amino acids. For the CDR3, the DNA is TGTGCCAGCAGCTTATTCCCGGCAGCCGGGGGTTCAGAGACCCAGTACTTC. As protein: CASSLFPAAGGSETQYF.

The gene calls are TRBV3-1 (or the pseudogene TRBV3-2) and TRBJ2-1, with TRBD2 matching 12 bases. V trimming: 1 base; J trimming: 4 bases; junction bases outside the gene matches: 8. Germline values: CDR1 LGHDT, CDR2 YNNKEL (reference sequence). This CDR3 is 18 amino acids long. The CDR3, as DNA: TGTGCCAGCAGCCAAGGGCTAGCGGGAGGGCCCAAATACAATGAGCAGTTCTTC. Translation gives CASSQGLAGGPKYNEQFF.

The chain joins TRBV30 to TRBJ1-3, with 7 bases that match TRBD1. Germline CDR1 and CDR2: GTSNPN and SVGIG (reference sequence). V was pared by 2 bases and J by 3 bases, with 1 base of the junction left unmatched. This CDR3 is built from 13 residues. The CDR3 region has the DNA TGTGCCTGGAGTTGGGACAGTGGAAACACCATATATTTT. Translating gives CAWSWDSGNTIYF. The complete variable domain, with remaining parts taken from reference TRBV30 and TRBJ1-3, reads SQTIHQWPATLVQPVGSPLSLECTVEGTSNPNLYWYRQAAGRGLQLLFYSVGIGQISSEVPQNLSASRPQDRQFILSSKKLLLSDSGFYLCAWSWDSGNTIYFGEGSWLTVV.

V gene TRBV28 combines with J gene TRBJ2-3, with TRBD2 matching 12 bases. There are 17 residues in the CDR3. Trimming took 5 bases from V and 2 from J; bases not matched to a gene: 8. Germline V CDR1 and CDR2: MDHEN, SYDVKM. CDR3 residues: CASSPLRTSGNTDTQYF. The CDR3 bases are TGTGCCAGCAGTCCACTCAGGACTAGCGGGAACACAGATACGCAGTATTTT.

The rearrangement joins TRBV27 to TRBJ2-1; tentative D call: TRBD2 (5 bases). The CDR3 totals 13 residues. Per germline, CDR1 MNHEY and CDR2 SMNVEV (reference sequence). Between the trimmed V and J ends, which lost 7 bases and 8 bases, there was a span of 15 bases. CDR3 nucleotide sequence: TGTGCCAGCAAAACCTCGGGCGGGCATGAGCAGTTCTTC. Translated, it gives CASKTSGGHEQFF.

This chain connects TRBV7-9 to TRBJ2-7; D possibly corresponds to TRBD1 (6 bases). This CDR3 is 13 amino acids long. The germline V gene encodes CDR1 SEHNR and CDR2 FQNEAQ (reference sequence). V lost 5 bases and J 0 bases, leaving 8 bases between the germline ends. The DNA for the CDR3 is TGTGCCAGCAGCAGGGACACCTCCTACGAGCAGTACTTC. This encodes CASSRDTSYEQYF. Using reference TRBV7-9 and TRBJ2-7 for the parts outside the CDR3, the full variable domain is DTGVSQNPRHKITKRGQNVTFRCDPISEHNRLYWYRQTLGQGPEFLTYFQNEAQLEKSRLLSDRFSAERPKGSFSTLEIQRTEQGDSAMYLCASSRDTSYEQYFGPGTRLTVT.

This chain joins TRBV19 and TRBJ1-6, with 7 positions matching TRBD1. Trimming cost V 6 bases and J 10 bases; bases outside gene matches: 9. The CDR3 is 14 amino acids. In germline, CDR1 is LNHDA, CDR2 SQIVND (reference sequence). CDR3 amino acids: CASRLQGIGSPLHF. CDR3 DNA: TGTGCCAGTAGGCTACAGGGGATCGGGTCACCCCTCCACTTT. Variable domain in full (rest from reference TRBV19 and TRBJ1-6): DGGITQSPKYLFRKEGQNVTLSCEQNLNHDAMYWYRQDPGQGLRLIYYSQIVNDFQKGDIAEGYSVSREKKESFPLTVTSAQKNPTAFYLCASRLQGIGSPLHFGNGTRLTVT.

This clone was picked up one time. The chain employs TRBV7-8 and TRBJ2-2, with 8 bases matching TRBD2. CDR1 and CDR2 (germline): SGHVS, FQNEAQ. CDR3 size: 15 residues. J was trimmed by 0 bases and V by 6 bases; bases with no gene match: 3. This CDR3 is CASSHSGANTGELFF. The CDR3 nucleotides read TGTGCCAGCAGTCATAGCGGGGCGAACACCGGGGAGCTGTTTTTT.

The rearrangement links TRBV30 to TRBJ1-2; a possible D gene is TRBD1 (6 bases). Trimming left V 1 base short and J 5 bases short, with 11 bases between. The CDR3 covers 13 residues. The germline CDR1 and CDR2 sequences are GTSNPN and SVGIG (reference sequence). CDR3 in DNA: TGTGCCTGGAGTGCGGGACAATTATATGGCTACACCTTC. Its protein product is CAWSAGQLYGYTF.

This clone has only one observation. This chain joins TRBV6-4 and TRBJ1-6; 8 nucleotides agree with TRBD1. The CDR3 covers 13 residues. The V gene's germline CDR1 is MRHNA and CDR2 SNTAGT. V lost 9 bases and J lost 7; bases outside the gene matches: 5. The CDR3 loop reads CASQQGVNSPLHF. CDR3 coding DNA: TGTGCCAGTCAACAGGGGGTAAATTCACCCCTCCACTTT.

This clone appeared once. This rearrangement joins TRBV5-4 to TRBJ2-1; D is possibly TRBD1 (6 bases). Trimming cost V 2 bases and J 8 bases, with 20 bases left between them. This CDR3 contains 16 residues. Germline V lookup: CDR1 SGHNT, CDR2 YYREEE (reference sequence). CDR3 region: CASSFPGPQGMHEQFF. As DNA, the CDR3 is TGTGCCAGCAGCTTTCCCGGTCCACAGGGTATGCATGAGCAGTTCTTC.